The 22 T cell receptor beta chains in this list originate from one sample, sequenced in a study of early T cells in non-severe SARS-CoV-2 infection (dated by TCRdb to about 2021). Library construction relied on 5' RACE. TCRdb shows the sequencer as NextSeq 500. TCRdb took the public reads, trimmed them with fastp at Q25, ran MiXCR for clone calling and kept in-frame beta chains. Entries that share a CDR3 protein sequence are merged under the most common genes and DNA. This sample gives fewer than 30,000 distinct CDR3 sequences in total; roughly a tenth of them show up just once. About 13% of the sample lies in the top ten. What was sequenced was whole blood. These receptors came from an adult who was a healthcare worker with PCR-confirmed SARS-CoV-2 infection or an uninfected control (not recorded which).

At least ten counts were recorded for this clonotype. The CDR3 region has the DNA TGTGCCAGCAGCTGGTTAAATGAGCAGTTCTTC. Protein: CASSWLNEQFF. The V and J genes are TRBV6-2 or TRBV6-3 and TRBJ2-1; D is ambiguous. The CDR3 is 11 amino acids. Trimming shortened V by 6 bases and J by 7 bases, and 7 bases separated the two germline ends. Looked up from germline, CDR1 is MNHEY and CDR2 is SVGEGT.

This clonotype was found many times. The chain recombines TRBV25-1 with TRBJ2-5; unclear D gene. The CDR3 length is 12 residues. The germline V and J ends were trimmed by 4 bases and 5 bases, with 8 bases remaining between them. Germline CDR1 and CDR2: MGHDK and SYGVNS. CDR3 DNA: TGTGCCAGCAGTGGACCCGGGGAGACCCAGTACTTC. It translates to CASSGPGETQYF.

This clonotype was seen many times. This rearrangement joins TRBV2 to TRBJ1-5, with D tentatively TRBD1 (6 bases). Per the germline V gene, CDR1 is SNHLY and CDR2 is FYNNEI. This CDR3 comprises 15 residues. Trimming cost V 4 bases and J 1 base, with 11 bases left between them. Here the CDR3 DNA reads TGTGCCAGCAGTGGGGAACAGGGAAGCAATCAGCCCCAGCATTTT. This gives the protein CASSGEQGSNQPQHF.

The rearrangement links TRBV19 to TRBJ2-7; a possible D gene is TRBD1 (6 bases). CDR1 and CDR2 (germline): LNHDA, SQIVND (reference sequence). The CDR3 is 11 residues long. Trimming removed 8 bases from V and 6 bases from J, with 11 bases in between. The CDR3 DNA sequence: TGTGCCAGTTCCACAGGGAGCGAGCAGTACTTC. It specifies CASSTGSEQYF. The full variable domain, its missing parts supplied by reference TRBV19 and TRBJ2-7, is DGGITQSPKYLFRKEGQNVTLSCEQNLNHDAMYWYRQDPGQGLRLIYYSQIVNDFQKGDIAEGYSVSREKKESFPLTVTSAQKNPTAFYLCASSTGSEQYFGPGTRLTVT.

This sequence joins TRBV20-1 and TRBJ2-3; 9 bases match TRBD1. This CDR3 is 15 amino acids long. Looked up from germline, CDR1 is DFQATT and CDR2 is SNEGSKA (reference sequence). J was trimmed by 3 bases and V by 0 bases; bases with no gene match: 4. The DNA for the CDR3 is TGCAGTGCTAGAGATGGACAGGGGAGGACAGATACGCAGTATTTT. Translation gives CSARDGQGRTDTQYF.

This chain connects TRBV12-5 to TRBJ2-7, with unresolved D. The CDR3 extends over 11 amino acids. Germline V lookup: CDR1 LGHNT, CDR2 FRNRAP. V was clipped by 6 bases and J by 3 bases, with 6 bases between them. The CDR3 reads CASGGNYEQYF. CDR3 in DNA: TGTGCTAGTGGGGGTAACTACGAGCAGTACTTC.

Remarks on this clonotype: At one end the junction does not follow the germline gene, possibly because of a read error. This chain joins TRBV2 and TRBJ1-1, with TRBD1 matching 7 bases. The CDR3 runs 13 residues. CDR1 is SNHLY and CDR2 is FYNNEI in the germline V gene. In DNA, the CDR3 is TGTGCCAGCAGTGCAGGGGGAAACACTGTAGCTTTCTTT. This translates into CASSAGGNTVAFF. Combining the CDR3 with reference TRBV2 and TRBJ1-1 gives the whole variable domain EPEVTQTPSHQVTQMGQEVILRCVPISNHLYFYWYRQILGQKVEFLVSFYNNEISEKSEIFDDQFSVERPDGSNFTLKIRSTKLEDSAMYFCASSAGGNTVAFFGQGTRLTVV.

This clonotype was recorded a few times. This chain links TRBV20-1 with TRBJ1-1; 10 bases are a match to TRBD1. J gave up 10 bases and V 4 bases, and 9 bases lay outside the gene matches. The CDR3 totals 13 residues. Germline CDR1 DFQATT, CDR2 SNEGSKA (reference sequence). CDR3 loop: CSATLDRGPSAFF. The CDR3 DNA is TGCAGTGCTACCCTCGACAGGGGGCCGTCAGCTTTCTTT.

This clonotype has at least ten counts. The V call is TRBV5-6, the J call TRBJ2-1, with D perhaps matching TRBD1 (5 bases). The germline V and J ends were trimmed by 0 bases and 2 bases, with 9 bases remaining between them. This CDR3 spans 15 amino acids. CDR1 SGHDT and CDR2 YYEEEE come from the germline V gene. This chain's CDR3 is CASSLVGHTYNEQFF. For the CDR3, the DNA is TGTGCCAGCAGCTTGGTCGGACATACCTACAATGAGCAGTTCTTC. Combining the CDR3 with reference TRBV5-6 and TRBJ2-1 gives the whole variable domain DAGVTQSPTHLIKTRGQQVTLRCSPKSGHDTVSWYQQALGQGPQFIFQYYEEEERQRGNFPDRFSGHQFPNYSSELNVNALLLGDSALYLCASSLVGHTYNEQFFGPGTRLTVL.

This clonotype was recorded many times. This chain links TRBV7-3 with TRBJ2-1, with 11 bases that match TRBD1. The CDR3 covers 16 residues. The germline V gene has CDR1 SGHTA and CDR2 FQGTGA. Trimming removed 1 base from V and 6 bases from J; junction bases left unmatched: 5. The chain's CDR3 is CASSLRGQGAGNEQFF. DNA of the CDR3: TGTGCCAGCAGCTTAAGAGGACAGGGGGCCGGCAATGAGCAGTTCTTC.

At least ten counts were recorded for this clonotype. The CDR3 is CASSPDNAYEQYF. The DNA for the CDR3 is TGTGCCAGCAGCCCCGACAACGCCTACGAGCAGTACTTC. The gene calls are TRBV7-2 and TRBJ2-7; D gene ambiguous. CDR1 and CDR2 from the germline V gene are SGHTA and FQGNSA. This CDR3 contains 13 residues. V lost 5 bases and J lost 2, with 10 bases in between. Using reference TRBV7-2 and TRBJ2-7 for the parts outside the CDR3, the full variable domain is GAGVSQSPSNKVTEKGKDVELRCDPISGHTALYWYRQSLGQGLEFLIYFQGNSAPDKSGLPSDRFSAERTGGSVSTLTIQRTQQEDSAVYLCASSPDNAYEQYFGPGTRLTVT.

This clonotype was recorded many times. This chain joins TRBV14 and TRBJ1-2, with 9 bases lining up with TRBD1. The CDR3 is 15 residues long. The V gene's germline CDR1 is SGHDN and CDR2 FVKESK. Trimming cost V 4 bases and J 5 bases; bases outside gene matches: 8. DNA for the CDR3: TGTGCCAGCAGCCGGGGGACAGGGAAATTTTATGGCTACACCTTC. It is translated as CASSRGTGKFYGYTF.

As for this clonotype: An end of the junction does not agree with germline; a read error may underlie this. The chain employs TRBV18 and TRBJ1-2, with 11 bases matching TRBD1. The CDR3 is 17 amino acids. Germline values: CDR1 KGHSH, CDR2 LQKENI. CDR3 DNA sequence: TGTGCCAGCTCACCAGGGACAGGGGGAACGGAACCCTATGGCTGCACCTTC. The encoded protein is CASSPGTGGTEPYGCTF.

The rearrangement links TRBV30 to TRBJ1-6; D gene uncertain. The CDR3 sequence is 13 residues long. The V and J ends lost 3 bases and 0 bases respectively, with 3 bases between them. Germline loops: CDR1 GTSNPN, CDR2 SVGIG (reference sequence). This CDR3 is CAWRGSYNSPLHF. CDR3 nucleotides: TGTGCCTGGAGAGGCTCCTATAATTCACCCCTCCACTTT.

The chain has TRBV7-2 and TRBJ2-3; 7 bases align to TRBD1. Germline CDR1 SGHTA, CDR2 FQGNSA. The CDR3 spans 15 residues. After removal of 4 bases from V and 6 bases from J, the junction contained 10 bases not matched to a gene. The CDR3 region has the DNA TGTGCCAGCAGCTCGCGGCCGACAGGGACCGATACGCAGTATTTT. This encodes CASSSRPTGTDTQYF. The full variable domain, rest sourced from reference TRBV7-2 and TRBJ2-3, is GAGVSQSPSNKVTEKGKDVELRCDPISGHTALYWYRQSLGQGLEFLIYFQGNSAPDKSGLPSDRFSAERTGGSVSTLTIQRTQQEDSAVYLCASSSRPTGTDTQYFGPGTRLTVL.

In its sample, this clonotype was seen many times. The chain combines TRBV29-1 with TRBJ2-3, with D maybe TRBD2 (7 bases). The CDR3 runs 10 residues. Per the germline V gene, CDR1 is SQVTM and CDR2 is ANQGSEA. Trimming stripped 4 bases from V and 14 bases from J, with 13 bases between. The CDR3 sequence is CSVGGGQLYF. The CDR3 DNA reads as TGCAGCGTTGGCGGGGGCCAGTTGTATTTT.

This clonotype showed up many times. This sequence joins TRBV6-5 and TRBJ2-4; 7 bases match TRBD1. The J segment lost 3 bases and the V segment lost 5 bases, leaving 7 bases of the junction unmatched. From germline, CDR1 is MNHEY and CDR2 SVGAGI. CDR3 size: 15 residues. CDR3 region: CASSRSQGNKNIQYF. CDR3 nucleotide sequence: TGTGCCAGCAGTCGTTCACAGGGGAACAAAAACATTCAGTACTTC.

The chain carries TRBV19 and TRBJ2-7, with a weak D call TRBD2 (6 bases). The CDR3 is made up of 14 amino acids. Per germline, CDR1 LNHDA and CDR2 SQIVND (reference sequence). V dropped 5 bases and J dropped 0 bases, with 11 bases sitting between them. This CDR3 reads CASSSLEGSYEQYF. The CDR3 nucleotides are TGTGCCAGTAGTTCGCTGGAGGGCTCCTACGAGCAGTACTTC.

The sample holds a few counts of this clonotype. The chain carries TRBV9 and TRBJ2-3, with D perhaps matching TRBD2 (6 bases). Trimming left V 0 bases short and J 2 bases short, with 13 bases between. Germline assignment: CDR1 SGDLS and CDR2 YYNGEE. This CDR3 region has 16 residues. This CDR3 is CASSVAGRTNTDTQYF. The CDR3, as DNA: TGTGCCAGCAGCGTAGCCGGCAGGACTAACACAGATACGCAGTATTTT.

This clonotype was counted ten times or more. The chain has TRBV5-6 and TRBJ2-1, with 8 bases matching TRBD2. CDR3 length equals 16 residues. V lost 4 bases and J lost 6; bases outside the gene matches: 12. CDR1 and CDR2 from the germline V gene are SGHDT and YYEEEE. This CDR3 reads CASSGALGTRFNEQFF. For the CDR3, the DNA is TGTGCCAGCAGCGGGGCCTTGGGGACTAGATTCAATGAGCAGTTCTTC. Full variable domain (missing parts from reference TRBV5-6 and TRBJ2-1): DAGVTQSPTHLIKTRGQQVTLRCSPKSGHDTVSWYQQALGQGPQFIFQYYEEEERQRGNFPDRFSGHQFPNYSSELNVNALLLGDSALYLCASSGALGTRFNEQFFGPGTRLTVL.

There are many counts of this clonotype. The CDR3 DNA is TGTGCCAGCAGCTTCATTTGGGAGACCCAGTACTTC. It specifies CASSFIWETQYF. This chain uses TRBV7-6 with TRBJ2-5, with D hard to call. Trimming cost V 3 bases and J 5 bases, with 7 bases left between them. The CDR3 extends over 12 amino acids. The germline V gene has CDR1 SGHVS and CDR2 FNYEAQ.

This clonotype has a count of ten or more. This chain joins TRBV4-1 and TRBJ1-1; D is perhaps TRBD1 (5 bases). Trimming took 0 bases from V and 4 from J, leaving 12 bases between them. The CDR3 length is 15 residues. Per the germline V gene, CDR1 is MGHRA and CDR2 is YSYEKL. As DNA, the CDR3 is TGCGCCAGCAGCCAAGATATTCGGGGGGGCACTGAAGCTTTCTTT. Translation gives CASSQDIRGGTEAFF.